Shown below are 6 T cell receptor beta chains from a single sample sequenced in a study of cytomegalovirus exposure and HLA in healthy donors. This PCR relied on a set of 60 Vbeta primers and 13 Jbeta primers. The method was immunoSEQ multiplex PCR; TCRdb's version includes in-frame clones alone and lacks a portion of them. The repertoire holds roughly 120,000 clones, roughly three quarters seen once, with roughly 2% in the top ten. Material for sequencing was PBMCs. These TCRs come from a man aged 18 to 29 in good health and CMV-seronegative.

About this clone: One junction end disagrees with the germline gene, perhaps due to a read error. The gene calls are TRBV7-7 and TRBJ2-5, with 9 bases aligning to TRBD1. The CDR3 is 15 residues long. The V gene's germline CDR1 is SSHAT and CDR2 FNYEAQ (reference sequence). Written as DNA, the CDR3 is TGTGCTAGCAGCCCCGCCGGGACAGGGCAAGAGACCCAGTACTTC. It is translated as CASSPAGTGQETQYF.

CDR3 in DNA: TGTGCCAGTAGTATAGATTCGACAGGGTTCAATCAGCCCCAGCATTTT. Translation: CASSIDSTGFNQPQHF. This chain uses TRBV19 with TRBJ1-5; 7 nucleotides agree with TRBD1. CDR1 LNHDA and CDR2 SQIVND come from the germline V gene (reference sequence). The ends lost 0 bases at V and 3 bases at J; junction bases unmatched: 5. CDR3 size: 16 residues.

The chain links TRBV11-3 to TRBJ2-3; maybe TRBD2 (6 bases). Trimming took 3 bases from V and 0 from J, leaving 10 bases between them. The CDR3 has 15 amino acids. Germline CDR1 and CDR2: SGHNT and YENEEA. For the CDR3, the DNA is TGTGCCAGCAGCTTGGAGGGACTCAGCACAGATACGCAGTATTTT. It encodes CASSLEGLSTDTQYF.

This chain connects TRBV4-1 to TRBJ2-7; D possibly corresponds to TRBD1 (5 bases). Germline V gene sequence: CDR1 MGHRA, CDR2 YSYEKL. The CDR3 is 19 residues long. Trimming took 2 bases from V and 7 from J, leaving 30 bases between them. In DNA, the CDR3 is TGCGCCAGCAGCCAATCCCGCGGCGCAGGGATGCTTGGGGTCGGGGAGCAGTACTTC. This sequence encodes CASSQSRGAGMLGVGEQYF.

The J gene is TRBJ2-5, the V gene TRBV11-2; D may be TRBD2 (5 bases). CDR1 and CDR2 (germline): SGHAT, FQNNGV. Trimming took off 1 base at V and 5 bases at J, with 14 bases between the two ends. This CDR3 comprises 15 residues. Here the CDR3 reads CASSLVASWGETQYF. DNA of the CDR3: TGTGCCAGCAGCTTAGTGGCTAGCTGGGGTGAGACCCAGTACTTC. Combining the CDR3 with reference TRBV11-2 and TRBJ2-5 gives the whole variable domain EAGVAQSPRYKIIEKRQSVAFWCNPISGHATLYWYQQILGQGPKLLIQFQNNGVVDDSQLPKDRFSAERLKGVDSTLKIQPAKLEDSAVYLCASSLVASWGETQYFGPGTRLLVL.

J is TRBJ2-3 and V is TRBV7-8; tentative D call: TRBD2 (5 bases). V gave up 4 bases and J gave up 6 bases, with 8 bases separating them. The CDR3 has 12 residues. Germline CDR1 SGHVS, CDR2 FQNEAQ. The DNA for the CDR3 is TGTGCCAGCAGCTCCCCGGGGGATACGCAGTATTTT. Protein product: CASSSPGDTQYF.